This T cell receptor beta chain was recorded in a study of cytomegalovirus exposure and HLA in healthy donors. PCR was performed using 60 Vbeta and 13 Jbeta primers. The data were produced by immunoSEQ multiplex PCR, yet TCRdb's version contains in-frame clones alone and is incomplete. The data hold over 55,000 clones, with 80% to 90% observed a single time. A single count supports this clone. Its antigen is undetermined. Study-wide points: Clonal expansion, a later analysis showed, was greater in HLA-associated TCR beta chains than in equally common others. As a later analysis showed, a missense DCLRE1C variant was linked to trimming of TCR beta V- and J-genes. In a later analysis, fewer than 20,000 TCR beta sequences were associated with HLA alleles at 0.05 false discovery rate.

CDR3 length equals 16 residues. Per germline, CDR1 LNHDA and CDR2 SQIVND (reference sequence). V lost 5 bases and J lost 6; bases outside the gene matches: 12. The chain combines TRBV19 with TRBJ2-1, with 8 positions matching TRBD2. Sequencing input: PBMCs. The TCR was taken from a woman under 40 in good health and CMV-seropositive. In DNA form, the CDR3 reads TGTGCCAGTAGTGAGTTTAAGAGCGGGAGTACCAATGAGCAGTTCTTC. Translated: CASSEFKSGSTNEQFF.